This T cell receptor (beta chain) was found in a study of vaccination and CD4 T cells after COVID-19. The wider study: Stimulation used overlapping spike peptides from SARS-CoV-2, HCoV-NL63, HCoV-OC43 and HCoV-229E. Controls used CEFX viral epitopes (positive), HIV-1 Nef peptides (negative), or no peptide. Findings and caveats of the study: Although the median of SARS-CoV-2-reactive clonotypes rose from around 19 to 38, the change was not significant.

The CDR3 consists of 13 residues. V lost 9 bases and J 6 bases, leaving 16 bases between the germline ends. Germline V lookup: CDR1 LNHDA, CDR2 SQIVND (reference sequence). A remark on this clonotype: Its matching antigen is unknown.

Sequencing of cultured CD4+ T cell DNA used the Oncomine TCR Beta short-read assay. MiXCR, applied by TCRdb to the PCR reads, yields one record per CDR3 protein. Of 15,000 to 20,000 distinct CDR3 sequences in the sample, around 60% were seen once. The treatment denotes: approximately nine-day PBMC culture with coronavirus spike peptide pools or control peptides (ViraFEST assay). On days 3 and 7, half the medium was swapped for fresh IL-2-containing medium. This TCR came from a human donor who had recovered from COVID-19. J is TRBJ2-3 and V is TRBV19; D is tentatively TRBD1 or TRBD2 (5 bases each). Material for sequencing was CD4+ T cells from blood, cultured in vitro. CDR3 bases: TGTGCCAGCCGGGACGAACAGCGGGATACGCAGTATTTT. Translated, it gives CASRDEQRDTQYF.